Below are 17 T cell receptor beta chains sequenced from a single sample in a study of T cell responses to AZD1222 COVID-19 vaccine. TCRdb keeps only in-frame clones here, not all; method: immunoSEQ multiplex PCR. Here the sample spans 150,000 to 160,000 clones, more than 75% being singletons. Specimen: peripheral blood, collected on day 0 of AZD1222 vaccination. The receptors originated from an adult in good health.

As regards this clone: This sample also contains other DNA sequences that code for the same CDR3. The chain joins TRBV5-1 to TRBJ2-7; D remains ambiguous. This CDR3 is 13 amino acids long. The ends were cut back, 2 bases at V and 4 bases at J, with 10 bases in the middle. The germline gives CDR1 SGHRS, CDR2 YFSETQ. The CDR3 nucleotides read TGCGCCAGCAGCTTAGACTCCCTGTACGAGCAGTACTTC. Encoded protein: CASSLDSLYEQYF.

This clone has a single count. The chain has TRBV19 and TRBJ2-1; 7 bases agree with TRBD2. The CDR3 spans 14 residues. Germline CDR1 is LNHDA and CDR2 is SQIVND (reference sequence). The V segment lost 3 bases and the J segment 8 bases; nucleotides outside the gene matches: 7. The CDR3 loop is CASSIGGNRDEQFF. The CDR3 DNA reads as TGTGCCAGTAGTATCGGGGGGAACCGCGATGAGCAGTTCTTC.

The CDR3 here is CASSLVSVTYNSPLHF. CDR3 bases: TGCGCCAGCAGCTTGGTATCGGTGACCTATAATTCACCCCTCCACTTT. The rearrangement links TRBV5-1 to TRBJ1-6; no definite D call. The CDR3 runs to 16 residues. The V gene lost 0 bases and the J gene lost 2 bases, with 9 bases spanning the gap. The V gene's germline CDR1 is SGHRS and CDR2 YFSETQ.

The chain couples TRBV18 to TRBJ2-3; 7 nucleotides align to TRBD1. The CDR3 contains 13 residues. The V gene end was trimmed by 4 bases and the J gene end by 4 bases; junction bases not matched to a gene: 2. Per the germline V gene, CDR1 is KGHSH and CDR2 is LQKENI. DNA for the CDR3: TGTGCCAGCTCACAAACAGGGGCAGATACGCAGTATTTT. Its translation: CASSQTGADTQYF.

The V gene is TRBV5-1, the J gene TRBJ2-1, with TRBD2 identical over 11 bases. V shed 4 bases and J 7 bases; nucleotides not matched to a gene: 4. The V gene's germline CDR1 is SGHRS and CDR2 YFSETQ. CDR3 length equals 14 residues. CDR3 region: CASSIAGGRNEQFF. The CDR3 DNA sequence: TGCGCCAGCAGCATAGCGGGAGGGAGGAATGAGCAGTTCTTC.

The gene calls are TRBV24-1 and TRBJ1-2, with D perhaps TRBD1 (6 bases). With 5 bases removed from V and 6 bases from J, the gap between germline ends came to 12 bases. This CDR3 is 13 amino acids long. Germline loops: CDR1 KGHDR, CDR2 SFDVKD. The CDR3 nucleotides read TGTGCCACCAGTGTAGCGGGGGGCGATGGCTACACCTTC. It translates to CATSVAGGDGYTF.

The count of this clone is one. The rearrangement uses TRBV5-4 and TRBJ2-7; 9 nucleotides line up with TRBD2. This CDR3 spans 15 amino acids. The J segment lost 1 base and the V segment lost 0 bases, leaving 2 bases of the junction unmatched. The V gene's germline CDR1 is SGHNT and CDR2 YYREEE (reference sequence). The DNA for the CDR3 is TGTGCCAGCAGCTTGGGGACTAGCGCTTCCTACGAGCAGTACTTC. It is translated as CASSLGTSASYEQYF.

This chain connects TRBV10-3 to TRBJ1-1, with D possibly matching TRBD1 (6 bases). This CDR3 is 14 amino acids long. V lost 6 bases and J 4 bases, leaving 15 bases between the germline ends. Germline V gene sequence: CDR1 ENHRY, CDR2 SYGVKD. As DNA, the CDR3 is TGTGCCATCAGGCGGGACACCGGAGGCACTGAAGCTTTCTTT. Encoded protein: CAIRRDTGGTEAFF.

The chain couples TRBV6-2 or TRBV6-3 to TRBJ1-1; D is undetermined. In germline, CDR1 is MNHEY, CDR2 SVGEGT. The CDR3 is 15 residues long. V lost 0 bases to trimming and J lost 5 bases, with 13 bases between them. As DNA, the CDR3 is TGTGCCAGCAGTTACTCGGGTGGGCGCGGGACTGAAGCTTTCTTT. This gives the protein CASSYSGGRGTEAFF.

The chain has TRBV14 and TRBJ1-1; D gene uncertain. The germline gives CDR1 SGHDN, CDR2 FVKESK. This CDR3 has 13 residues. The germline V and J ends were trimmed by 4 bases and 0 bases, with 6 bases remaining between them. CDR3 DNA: TGTGCCAGCAGCCGGAAGATGAACACTGAAGCTTTCTTT. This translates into CASSRKMNTEAFF. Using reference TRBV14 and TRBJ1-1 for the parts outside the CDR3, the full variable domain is EAGVTQFPSHSVIEKGQTVTLRCDPISGHDNLYWYRRVMGKEIKFLLHFVKESKQDESGMPNNRFLAERTGGTYSTLKVQPAELEDSGVYFCASSRKMNTEAFFGQGTRLTVV.

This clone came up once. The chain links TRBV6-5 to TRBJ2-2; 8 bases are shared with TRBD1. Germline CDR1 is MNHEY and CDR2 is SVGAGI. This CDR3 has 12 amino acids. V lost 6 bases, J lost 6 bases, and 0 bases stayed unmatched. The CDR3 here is CASRQGAGELFF. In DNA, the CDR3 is TGTGCCAGCAGACAGGGGGCCGGGGAGCTGTTTTTT.

Written as DNA, the CDR3 is TGTGCCAGCGACCTTTGGAATGAAAAACTGTTTTTT. Residues: CASDLWNEKLFF. The chain combines TRBV2 with TRBJ1-4; the D is unclear. This CDR3 spans 12 amino acids. The V end was cut by 8 bases, the J end by 5 bases, with 9 bases between. Germline V gene data show CDR1 as SNHLY and CDR2 as FYNNEI.

The DNA of the CDR3 is TGTGCCAGCAGTTACCGGTGGTCCGGAACTCCTAGCACAGATACGCAGTATTTT. Its protein is CASSYRWSGTPSTDTQYF. The genes are TRBV6-2 or TRBV6-3 and TRBJ2-3, with unresolved D. The germline gives CDR1 MNHEY, CDR2 SVGEGT. V gave up 2 bases and J gave up 0 bases, with 18 bases separating them. This CDR3 has 18 residues.

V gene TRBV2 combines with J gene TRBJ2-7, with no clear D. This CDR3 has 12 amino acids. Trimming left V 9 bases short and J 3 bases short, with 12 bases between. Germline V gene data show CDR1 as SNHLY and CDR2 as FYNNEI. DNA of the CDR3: TGTGCCAGTTCGTTAACGGTCTACGAGCAGTACTTC. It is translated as CASSLTVYEQYF.

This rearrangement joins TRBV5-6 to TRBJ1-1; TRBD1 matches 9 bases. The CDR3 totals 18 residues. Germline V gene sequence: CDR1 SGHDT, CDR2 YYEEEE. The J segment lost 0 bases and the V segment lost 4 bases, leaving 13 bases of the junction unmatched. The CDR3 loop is CASSPPAQGALLNTEAFF. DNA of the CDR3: TGTGCCAGCAGCCCCCCCGCACAGGGGGCACTTTTGAACACTGAAGCTTTCTTT.

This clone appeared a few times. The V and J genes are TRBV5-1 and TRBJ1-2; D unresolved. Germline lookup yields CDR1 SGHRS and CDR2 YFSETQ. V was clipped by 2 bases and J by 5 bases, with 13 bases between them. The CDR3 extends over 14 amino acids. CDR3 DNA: TGCGCCAGCAGCTTAGAGACTGGGAAATATGGCTACACCTTC. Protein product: CASSLETGKYGYTF.

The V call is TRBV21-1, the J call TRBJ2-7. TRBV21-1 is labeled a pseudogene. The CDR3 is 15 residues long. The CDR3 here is CASSNPGAPPYEQYF. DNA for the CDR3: TGTGCCAGCAGCAACCCGGGGGCGCCTCCCTACGAGCAGTACTTC.